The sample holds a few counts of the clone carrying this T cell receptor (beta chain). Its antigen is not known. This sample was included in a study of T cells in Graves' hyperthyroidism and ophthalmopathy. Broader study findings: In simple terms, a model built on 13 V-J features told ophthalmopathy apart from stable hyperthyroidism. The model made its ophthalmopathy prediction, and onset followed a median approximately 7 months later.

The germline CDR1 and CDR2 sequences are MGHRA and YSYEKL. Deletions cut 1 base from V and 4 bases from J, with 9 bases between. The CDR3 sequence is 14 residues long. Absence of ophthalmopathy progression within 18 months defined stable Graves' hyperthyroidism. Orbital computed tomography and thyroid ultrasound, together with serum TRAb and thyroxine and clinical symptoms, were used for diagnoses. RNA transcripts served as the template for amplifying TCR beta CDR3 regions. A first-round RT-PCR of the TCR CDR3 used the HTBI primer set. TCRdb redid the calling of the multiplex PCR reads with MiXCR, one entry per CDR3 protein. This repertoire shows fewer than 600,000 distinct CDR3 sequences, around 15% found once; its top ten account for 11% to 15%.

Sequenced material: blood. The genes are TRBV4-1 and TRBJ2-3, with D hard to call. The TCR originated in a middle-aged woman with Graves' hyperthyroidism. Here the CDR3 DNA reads TGCGCCAGCAGCCAAGCGGGCACTTCAGATACGCAGTATTTT. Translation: CASSQAGTSDTQYF.